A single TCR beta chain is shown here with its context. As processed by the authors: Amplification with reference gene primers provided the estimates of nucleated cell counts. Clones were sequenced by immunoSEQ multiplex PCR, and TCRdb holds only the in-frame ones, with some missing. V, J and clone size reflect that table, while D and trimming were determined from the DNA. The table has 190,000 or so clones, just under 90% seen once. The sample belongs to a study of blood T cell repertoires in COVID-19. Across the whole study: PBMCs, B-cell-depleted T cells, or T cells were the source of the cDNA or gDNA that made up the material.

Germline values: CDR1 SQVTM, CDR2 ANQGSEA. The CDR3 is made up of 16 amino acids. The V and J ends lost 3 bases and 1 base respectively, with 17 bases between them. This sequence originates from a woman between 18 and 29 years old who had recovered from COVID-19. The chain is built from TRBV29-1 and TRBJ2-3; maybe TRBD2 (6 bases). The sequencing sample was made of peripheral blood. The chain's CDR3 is CSVEGTSHGRTDTQYF. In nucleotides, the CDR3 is TGCAGCGTTGAGGGGACTTCACACGGCCGCACAGATACGCAGTATTTT.